These 8 T cell receptor beta chains share one sample of origin, sequenced in a study of T cell changes during pregnancy in multiple sclerosis. TCRdb's table, derived via immunoSEQ multiplex PCR, lists solely in-frame clones and lacks some. The data show 50,000 to 75,000 clones, 91% seen once. Sequencing used peripheral blood, obtained in the third trimester of pregnancy. The receptors come from a female donor in good health, enrolled as a control in a pregnancy study.

As for this clone: At one of its ends the junction is not consistent with the germline gene, which may arise from a read error. The rearrangement links TRBV5-1 to TRBJ1-2; maybe TRBD1 (5 bases). This CDR3 spans 12 amino acids. Germline V CDR1 and CDR2: SGHRS, YFSETQ. The CDR3 region is CASTLQGSGYTF. The DNA of the CDR3 is TGCGCCAGCACCTTGCAGGGAAGCGGCTACACCTTC.

The chain links TRBV4-1 to TRBJ1-3; D unclear. The CDR3 has 15 residues. Germline CDR1 and CDR2: MGHRA and YSYEKL. V was cut by 3 bases and J by 5 bases, with 14 bases left in between. CDR3 nucleotides: TGCGCCAGCAGCCACCCCGGGAGGGTCAGAAACACCATATATTTT. This gives the protein CASSHPGRVRNTIYF.

The V call is TRBV5-1, the J call TRBJ2-1, with D tentatively TRBD2 (6 bases). Per germline, CDR1 SGHRS and CDR2 YFSETQ. The CDR3 is made up of 15 amino acids. Trimming left V 1 base short and J 5 bases short, with 13 bases between. The CDR3 is CASSLWVRGNNEQFF. DNA of the CDR3: TGCGCCAGCAGCTTGTGGGTCCGGGGGAACAATGAGCAGTTCTTC.

This chain connects TRBV9 to TRBJ2-5, with 8 bases aligning to TRBD2. Unmatched junction bases numbered 6, after V lost 0 bases and J lost 2 bases. This CDR3 comprises 16 residues. Per the germline V gene, CDR1 is SGDLS and CDR2 is YYNGEE. CDR3 coding DNA: TGTGCCAGCAGCGTAGCCCAGCGGGGGCAACAAGAGACCCAGTACTTC. Protein: CASSVAQRGQQETQYF. The entire variable domain, with the rest obtained from reference TRBV9 and TRBJ2-5, is as follows: DSGVTQTPKHLITATGQRVTLRCSPRSGDLSVYWYQQSLDQGLQFLIQYYNGEERAKGNILERFSAQQFPDLHSELNLSSLELGDSALYFCASSVAQRGQQETQYFGPGTRLLVL.

V gene TRBV6-5 combines with J gene TRBJ2-7; possible D gene TRBD2, 6 bases. The CDR3 has 15 amino acids. The V gene's germline CDR1 is MNHEY and CDR2 SVGAGI. V shed 2 bases and J shed 7 bases, with 18 bases lying between them. DNA of the CDR3: TGTGCCAGCAGTTACGGGACGGGAGCGTTGGGAGAGCAGTACTTC. Protein sequence: CASSYGTGALGEQYF.

The chain combines TRBV15 with TRBJ2-4; possibly TRBD1 for D (6 bases). CDR1 and CDR2 from the germline V gene are LNHNV and YYDKDF (reference sequence). There are 12 residues in the CDR3. The V gene lost 2 bases and the J gene lost 13 bases, with 12 bases spanning the gap. The CDR3 is CATSRSGQHQYF. The CDR3 bases are TGTGCCACCAGCAGATCTGGACAGCACCAGTACTTC.

This rearrangement joins TRBV4-2 to TRBJ2-1, with TRBD2 as a possible D gene (5 bases). Trimming stripped 0 bases from V and 5 bases from J, with 8 bases between. CDR1 and CDR2 from the germline V gene are LGHNA and YNFKEQ. This CDR3 is built from 14 residues. CDR3 amino acids: CASSQEGSNNEQFF. The CDR3 DNA sequence: TGTGCCAGCAGCCAAGAAGGGAGCAACAATGAGCAGTTCTTC.

The V call is TRBV5-1, the J call TRBJ1-2, with 8 bases that match TRBD1. Losses at the gene ends were 4 bases for V and 3 bases for J; bases not matched to a gene: 8. The CDR3 has 15 residues. Germline CDR1 reads SGHRS; CDR2 reads YFSETQ. The CDR3 loop reads CASSPGQVEHYGYTF. CDR3 DNA sequence: TGCGCCAGCAGCCCGGGACAGGTGGAGCACTATGGCTACACCTTC.